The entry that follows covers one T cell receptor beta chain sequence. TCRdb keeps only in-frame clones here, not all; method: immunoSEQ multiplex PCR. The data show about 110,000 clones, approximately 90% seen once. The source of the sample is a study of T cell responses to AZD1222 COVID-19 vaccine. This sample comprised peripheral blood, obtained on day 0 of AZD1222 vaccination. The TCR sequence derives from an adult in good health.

CDR3: CASSHQGTYGYTF. In DNA form, the CDR3 reads TGTGCCAGCAGCCACCAGGGTACCTATGGCTACACCTTC. V is TRBV3-1 (or the pseudogene TRBV3-2) and J is TRBJ1-2; tentatively, D is TRBD1 (5 bases). The CDR3 contains 13 residues. Trimming took 3 bases from V and 4 from J, leaving 9 bases between them. Looked up from germline, CDR1 is LGHDT and CDR2 is YNNKEL (reference sequence).